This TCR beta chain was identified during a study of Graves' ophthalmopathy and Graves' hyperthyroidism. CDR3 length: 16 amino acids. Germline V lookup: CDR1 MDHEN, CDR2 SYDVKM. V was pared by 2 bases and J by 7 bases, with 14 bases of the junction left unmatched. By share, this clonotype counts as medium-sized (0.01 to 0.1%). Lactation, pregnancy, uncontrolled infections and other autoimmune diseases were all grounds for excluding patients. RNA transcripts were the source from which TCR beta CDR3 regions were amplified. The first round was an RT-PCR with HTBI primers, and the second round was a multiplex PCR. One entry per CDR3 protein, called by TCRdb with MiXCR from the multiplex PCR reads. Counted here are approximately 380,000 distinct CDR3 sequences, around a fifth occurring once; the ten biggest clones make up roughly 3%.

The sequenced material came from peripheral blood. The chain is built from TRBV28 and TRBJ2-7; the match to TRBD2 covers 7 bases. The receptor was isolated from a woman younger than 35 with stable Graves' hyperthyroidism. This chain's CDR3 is CASSLRRRAGVSEQYF. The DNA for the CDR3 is TGTGCCAGCAGTTTACGGCGGCGGGCGGGAGTGAGTGAGCAGTACTTC. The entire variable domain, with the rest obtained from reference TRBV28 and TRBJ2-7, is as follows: DVKVTQSSRYLVKRTGEKVFLECVQDMDHENMFWYRQDPGLGLRLIYFSYDVKMKEKGDIPEGYSVSREKKERFSLILESASTNQTSMYLCASSLRRRAGVSEQYFGPGTRLTVT.